These 17 T cell receptor beta chains were sequenced from one sample in a study of control samples from healthy donors and cancer patients. TCRdb keeps only in-frame clones here, not all; method: immunoSEQ multiplex PCR. Of fewer than 110,000 clones in the sample, around 89% were seen once. Sequencing was performed on blood. The receptors here all came from a man aged 25-45 years in good health.

The CDR3 nucleotides are TGTGCCAGCAGTTATTCTAGCGGGGGGTTCGGGCAGTACTTC. Translation: CASSYSSGGFGQYF. J is TRBJ2-7 and V is TRBV6-5, with 11 bases fitting TRBD2. V shed 3 bases and J 9 bases; nucleotides not matched to a gene: 7. From germline, CDR1 is MNHEY and CDR2 SVGAGI. This CDR3 region has 14 residues.

The chain has TRBV18 and TRBJ2-2; D may be TRBD2 (6 bases). Germline-derived CDR1 and CDR2 are KGHSH and LQKENI. Trimming pared 0 bases from V and 0 bases from J, leaving 17 bases between. This CDR3 has 19 residues. In DNA, the CDR3 is TGTGCCAGCTCACCACCTGCGAGAGAGACTAGAACGAACACCGGGGAGCTGTTTTTT. It translates to CASSPPARETRTNTGELFF.

The rearrangement uses TRBV30 and TRBJ2-3; no reliable D call. The CDR3 loop spans 13 amino acids. Germline V gene data show CDR1 as GTSNPN and CDR2 as SVGIG (reference sequence). Trimming removed 2 bases at V and 5 bases at J, with 11 bases between. CDR3 coding DNA: TGTGCCTGGAGTCTAGGAGAACGAGATACGCAGTATTTT. Amino acids: CAWSLGERDTQYF. Drawing the rest from reference TRBV30 and TRBJ2-3, the complete variable domain is SQTIHQWPATLVQPVGSPLSLECTVEGTSNPNLYWYRQAAGRGLQLLFYSVGIGQISSEVPQNLSASRPQDRQFILSSKKLLLSDSGFYLCAWSLGERDTQYFGPGTRLTVL.

The chain carries TRBV10-3 and TRBJ2-5, with TRBD2 matching 8 bases. CDR3 size: 16 residues. Trimming at V came to 0 bases and at J to 1 base, leaving 4 bases not matched to a gene. CDR1 ENHRY and CDR2 SYGVKD come from the germline V gene. This CDR3 reads CAISESLSGGQETQYF. For the CDR3, the DNA is TGTGCCATCAGTGAGTCGCTCAGCGGGGGCCAAGAGACCCAGTACTTC.

The chain has TRBV5-1 and TRBJ2-3; 16 bases agree with TRBD2. The CDR3 is made up of 17 amino acids. Per germline, CDR1 SGHRS and CDR2 YFSETQ. Losses at the gene ends were 5 bases for V and 2 bases for J; bases not matched to a gene: 5. CDR3 coding DNA: TGCGCCAGCAGGCCCGGGACTAGCGGGGGGGTCACAGATACGCAGTATTTT. It encodes CASRPGTSGGVTDTQYF. The whole variable domain, remainder taken from reference TRBV5-1 and TRBJ2-3, is KAGVTQTPRYLIKTRGQQVTLSCSPISGHRSVSWYQQTPGQGLQFLFEYFSETQRNKGNFPGRFSGRQFSNSRSEMNVSTLELGDSALYLCASRPGTSGGVTDTQYFGPGTRLTVL.

Only one count was recorded for this clone. The chain uses TRBV19 and TRBJ1-5; no firm D call. Germline CDR1 is LNHDA and CDR2 is SQIVND (reference sequence). The CDR3 contains 15 residues. V gave up 6 bases and J gave up 0 bases, with 12 bases separating them. The CDR3 region has the DNA TGTGCCAGTAGACGGACTGAGAGTAGCAATCAGCCCCAGCATTTT. Its protein product is CASRRTESSNQPQHF. Full variable domain (rest looked up from reference TRBV19 and TRBJ1-5): DGGITQSPKYLFRKEGQNVTLSCEQNLNHDAMYWYRQDPGQGLRLIYYSQIVNDFQKGDIAEGYSVSREKKESFPLTVTSAQKNPTAFYLCASRRTESSNQPQHFGDGTRLSIL.

This chain links TRBV5-8 with TRBJ1-4; maybe TRBD1 (5 bases). Germline-derived CDR1 and CDR2 are SGHTS and YDEGEE. The CDR3 has 15 residues. Trimming cost V 0 bases and J 3 bases, with 9 bases left between them. CDR3 protein: CASSLDGGSNEKLFF. Here the CDR3 DNA reads TGTGCCAGCAGCTTGGATGGGGGGTCTAATGAAAAACTGTTTTTT.

The CDR3 here is CASRRRTSGSTDTQYF. As DNA, the CDR3 is TGTGCCAGCAGGCGCCGGACTAGCGGGAGCACAGATACGCAGTATTTT. This rearrangement joins TRBV2 to TRBJ2-3; 11 positions agree with TRBD2. V lost 6 bases to trimming and J lost 0 bases; unmatched junction nucleotides: 5. The CDR3 runs to 16 residues. Germline assignment: CDR1 SNHLY and CDR2 FYNNEI. Based on the CDR3 plus reference TRBV2 and TRBJ2-3, the full variable domain is EPEVTQTPSHQVTQMGQEVILRCVPISNHLYFYWYRQILGQKVEFLVSFYNNEISEKSEIFDDQFSVERPDGSNFTLKIRSTKLEDSAMYFCASRRRTSGSTDTQYFGPGTRLTVL.

The chain has TRBV30 and TRBJ2-3; tentatively, D is TRBD1 (6 bases). Deletions cut 0 bases from V and 2 bases from J, with 9 bases between. Germline-derived CDR1 and CDR2 are GTSNPN and SVGIG (reference sequence). The CDR3 is 14 amino acids. CDR3 amino acids: CAWSVGGTTDTQYF. Written as DNA, the CDR3 is TGTGCCTGGAGTGTAGGGGGAACCACAGATACGCAGTATTTT.

This sequence joins TRBV5-1 and TRBJ2-3, with 9 positions matching TRBD1. The ends lost 4 bases at V and 4 bases at J; junction bases unmatched: 10. Germline loops: CDR1 SGHRS, CDR2 YFSETQ. The CDR3 is 16 amino acids. The CDR3 spells CASSREPGQGSDTQYF. CDR3 bases: TGCGCCAGCAGCAGAGAACCGGGACAGGGATCAGATACGCAGTATTTT.

The rearrangement joins TRBV14 to TRBJ1-5; a weak D match, TRBD1 (6 bases). Deletions cut 3 bases from V and 3 bases from J, with 24 bases between. This CDR3 is 19 amino acids long. The V gene's germline CDR1 is SGHDN and CDR2 FVKESK. The CDR3 loop is CASSHVPPLGQRSNQPQHF. DNA of the CDR3: TGTGCCAGCAGCCATGTCCCCCCTTTAGGACAGCGATCCAATCAGCCCCAGCATTTT.

The chain employs TRBV6-2 or TRBV6-3 and TRBJ2-6, with D tentatively TRBD1 or TRBD2 (5 bases each). Germline V lookup: CDR1 MNHEY, CDR2 SVGEGT. The V end lost 6 bases, the J end lost 0 bases, and 12 bases lay between the germline ends. CDR3 length: 16 amino acids. The CDR3 is CASSRGRASGANVLTF. CDR3 nucleotide sequence: TGTGCCAGCAGCCGGGGACGGGCCTCTGGGGCCAACGTCCTGACTTTC.

In DNA form, the CDR3 reads TGTGCCAGCAGCCTTGGACAGGCGAGATATAGGGCTTTCTTT. Translated: CASSLGQARYRAFF. The V gene is TRBV5-5, the J gene TRBJ1-1, with 7 bases identical to TRBD1. CDR3 length equals 14 residues. In germline, CDR1 is SGHKS, CDR2 YYEKEE (reference sequence). V was pared by 4 bases and J by 11 bases, with 14 bases of the junction left unmatched.

J is TRBJ2-7 and V is TRBV7-8; perhaps TRBD2 as D (5 bases). Deletions cut 5 bases from V and 2 bases from J, with 16 bases between. The CDR3 is 15 amino acids. The germline CDR1 and CDR2 sequences are SGHVS and FQNEAQ. CDR3 amino acids: CASSARADRPYEQYF. The CDR3 nucleotides are TGTGCCAGCAGCGCACGAGCGGACCGCCCCTACGAGCAGTACTTC. Based on the CDR3 plus reference TRBV7-8 and TRBJ2-7, the full variable domain is GAGVSQSPRYKVAKRGQDVALRCDPISGHVSLFWYQQALGQGPEFLTYFQNEAQLDKSGLPSDRFFAERPEGSVSTLKIQRTQQEDSAVYLCASSARADRPYEQYFGPGTRLTVT.

On this clone itself: Other DNA sequences in the same sample also yield this CDR3. CDR3 region: CASSYSGSYEQYF. The CDR3 bases are TGTGCCAGCAGTTACTCCGGGAGCTACGAGCAGTACTTC. The chain is built from TRBV6-5 and TRBJ2-7; the D gene is possibly TRBD2 (6 bases). CDR1 and CDR2 from the germline V gene are MNHEY and SVGAGI. The CDR3 runs to 13 residues. Trimming cost V 0 bases and J 3 bases, with 6 bases left between them.

V and J are TRBV28 and TRBJ1-3; TRBD1 might be the D (6 bases). V shed 5 bases and J shed 1 base, with 15 bases lying between them. Germline CDR1 MDHEN, CDR2 SYDVKM. This CDR3 region has 16 residues. The CDR3 protein is CASSPTLGGSGNTIYF. The CDR3 DNA is TGTGCCAGCAGTCCGACCCTAGGGGGGTCTGGAAACACCATATATTTT.

The chain is built from TRBV28 and TRBJ1-2; D gene unclear. CDR1 is MDHEN and CDR2 is SYDVKM in the germline V gene. This CDR3 has 13 residues. V dropped 7 bases and J dropped 7 bases, with 16 bases sitting between them. The CDR3 nucleotides are TGTGCCAGCACCACCGAACCCTTGCGTGGCTACACCTTC. Protein sequence: CASTTEPLRGYTF.